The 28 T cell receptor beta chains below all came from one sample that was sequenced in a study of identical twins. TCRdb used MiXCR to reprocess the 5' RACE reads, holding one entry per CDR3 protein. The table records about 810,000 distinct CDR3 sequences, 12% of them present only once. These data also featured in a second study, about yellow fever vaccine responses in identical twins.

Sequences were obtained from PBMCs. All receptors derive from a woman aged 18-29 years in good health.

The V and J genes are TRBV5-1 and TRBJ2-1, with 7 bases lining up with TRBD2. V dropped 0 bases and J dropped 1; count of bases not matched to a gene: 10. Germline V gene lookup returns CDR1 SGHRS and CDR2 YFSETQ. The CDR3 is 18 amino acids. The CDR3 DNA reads TGCGCCAGCAGCTTGGGGCCCTCTACTAGCGAATCCTACAATGAGCAGTTCTTC. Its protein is CASSLGPSTSESYNEQFF. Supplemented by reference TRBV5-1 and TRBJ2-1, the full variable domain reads KAGVTQTPRYLIKTRGQQVTLSCSPISGHRSVSWYQQTPGQGLQFLFEYFSETQRNKGNFPGRFSGRQFSNSRSEMNVSTLELGDSALYLCASSLGPSTSESYNEQFFGPGTRLTVL.

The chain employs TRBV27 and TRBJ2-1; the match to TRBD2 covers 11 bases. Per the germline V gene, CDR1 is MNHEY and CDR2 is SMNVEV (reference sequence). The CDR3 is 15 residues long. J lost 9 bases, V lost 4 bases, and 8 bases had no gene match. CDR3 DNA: TGTGCCAGCAGTTCGACTAGCGGGGCTTGGGGTGAGCAGTTCTTC. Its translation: CASSSTSGAWGEQFF.

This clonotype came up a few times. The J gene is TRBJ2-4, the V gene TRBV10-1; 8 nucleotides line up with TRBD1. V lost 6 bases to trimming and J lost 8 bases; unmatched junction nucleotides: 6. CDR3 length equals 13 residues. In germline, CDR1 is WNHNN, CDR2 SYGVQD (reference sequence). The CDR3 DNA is TGCGCCAGCAGCCCGGGACAGGAAGACATTCAGTACTTC. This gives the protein CASSPGQEDIQYF.

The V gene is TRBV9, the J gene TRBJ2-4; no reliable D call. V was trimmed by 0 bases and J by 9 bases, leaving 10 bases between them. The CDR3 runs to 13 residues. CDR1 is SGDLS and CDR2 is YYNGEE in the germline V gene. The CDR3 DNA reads TGTGCCAGCAGCGTAGAGGCGTCGGGCATTCAGTACTTC. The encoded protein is CASSVEASGIQYF.

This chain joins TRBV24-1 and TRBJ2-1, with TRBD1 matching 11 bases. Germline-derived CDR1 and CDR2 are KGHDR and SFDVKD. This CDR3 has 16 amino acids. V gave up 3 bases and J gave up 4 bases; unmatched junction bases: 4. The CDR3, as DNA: TGTGCCACCAGTGATCCGGGACAGGGGGGTTACAATGAGCAGTTCTTC. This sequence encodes CATSDPGQGGYNEQFF.

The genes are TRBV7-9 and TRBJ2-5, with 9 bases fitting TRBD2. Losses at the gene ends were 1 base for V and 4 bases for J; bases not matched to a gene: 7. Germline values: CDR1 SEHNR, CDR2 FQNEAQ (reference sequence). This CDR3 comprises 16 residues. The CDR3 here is CASSLEGGREGETQYF. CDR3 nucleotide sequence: TGTGCCAGCAGCTTAGAAGGTGGGCGGGAGGGAGAGACCCAGTACTTC.

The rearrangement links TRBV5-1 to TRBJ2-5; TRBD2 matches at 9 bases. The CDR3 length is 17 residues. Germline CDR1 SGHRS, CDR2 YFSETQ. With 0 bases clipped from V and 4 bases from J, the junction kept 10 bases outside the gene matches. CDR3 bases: TGCGCCAGCAGCTTGGGCGGTCAAGTAGCGGGAGTAGAGACCCAGTACTTC. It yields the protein CASSLGGQVAGVETQYF. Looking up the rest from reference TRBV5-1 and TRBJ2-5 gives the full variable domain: KAGVTQTPRYLIKTRGQQVTLSCSPISGHRSVSWYQQTPGQGLQFLFEYFSETQRNKGNFPGRFSGRQFSNSRSEMNVSTLELGDSALYLCASSLGGQVAGVETQYFGPGTRLLVL.

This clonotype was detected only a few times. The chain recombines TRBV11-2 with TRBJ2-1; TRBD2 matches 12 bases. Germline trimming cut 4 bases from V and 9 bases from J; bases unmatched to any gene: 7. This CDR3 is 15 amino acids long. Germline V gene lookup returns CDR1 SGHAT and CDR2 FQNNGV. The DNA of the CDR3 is TGTGCCAGCAGCTCCCGGACTAGCGGGATCGGTGAGCAGTTCTTC. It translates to CASSSRTSGIGEQFF.

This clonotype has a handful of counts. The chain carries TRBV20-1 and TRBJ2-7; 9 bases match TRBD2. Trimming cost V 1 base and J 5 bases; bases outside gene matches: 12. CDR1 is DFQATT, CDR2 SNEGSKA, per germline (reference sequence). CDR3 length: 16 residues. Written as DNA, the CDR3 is TGCAGTGCTAGAGTTGACCTTAGCGGGAGTAGGAACGAGCAGTACTTC. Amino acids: CSARVDLSGSRNEQYF.

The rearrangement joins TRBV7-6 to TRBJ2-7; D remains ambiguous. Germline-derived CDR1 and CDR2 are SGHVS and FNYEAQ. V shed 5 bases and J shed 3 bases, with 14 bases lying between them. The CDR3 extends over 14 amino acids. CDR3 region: CASSAGSSFYEQYF. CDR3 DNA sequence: TGTGCCAGCAGCGCCGGGTCCTCATTCTACGAGCAGTACTTC.

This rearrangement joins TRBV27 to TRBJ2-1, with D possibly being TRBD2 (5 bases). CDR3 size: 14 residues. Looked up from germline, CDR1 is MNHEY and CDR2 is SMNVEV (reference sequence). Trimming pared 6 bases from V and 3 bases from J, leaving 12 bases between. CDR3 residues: CASRRAFLYNEQFF. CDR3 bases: TGTGCCAGCAGGCGGGCCTTCCTCTACAATGAGCAGTTCTTC.

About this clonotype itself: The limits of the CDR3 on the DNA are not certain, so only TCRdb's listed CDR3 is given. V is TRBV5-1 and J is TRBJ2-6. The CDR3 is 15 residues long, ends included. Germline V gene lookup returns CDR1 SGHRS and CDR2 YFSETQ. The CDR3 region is CASSLSVPGANVLTF.

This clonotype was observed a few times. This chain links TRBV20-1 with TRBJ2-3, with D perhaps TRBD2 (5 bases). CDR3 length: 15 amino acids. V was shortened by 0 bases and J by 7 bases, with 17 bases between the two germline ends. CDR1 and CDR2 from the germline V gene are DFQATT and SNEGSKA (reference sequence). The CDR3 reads CSARDPALGRNTQYF. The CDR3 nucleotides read TGCAGTGCTAGAGATCCGGCACTAGGTCGAAATACGCAGTATTTT.

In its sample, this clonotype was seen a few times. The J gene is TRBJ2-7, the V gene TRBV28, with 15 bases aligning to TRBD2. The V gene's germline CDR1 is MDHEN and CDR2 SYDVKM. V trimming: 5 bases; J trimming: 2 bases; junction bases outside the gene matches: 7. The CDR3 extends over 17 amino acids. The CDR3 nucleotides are TGTGCCAGCAGTAAAGGACTAGCGGGAGGGCCGGCCTACGAGCAGTACTTC. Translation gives CASSKGLAGGPAYEQYF. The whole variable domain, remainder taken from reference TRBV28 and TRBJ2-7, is DVKVTQSSRYLVKRTGEKVFLECVQDMDHENMFWYRQDPGLGLRLIYFSYDVKMKEKGDIPEGYSVSREKKERFSLILESASTNQTSMYLCASSKGLAGGPAYEQYFGPGTRLTVT.

DNA of the CDR3: TGTGCCATCGGCTCTGGACTCGTTTCATATACGCAGTATTTT. Its protein is CAIGSGLVSYTQYF. This chain uses TRBV5-4 with TRBJ2-3; perhaps TRBD2 as D (5 bases). Per the germline V gene, CDR1 is SGHNT and CDR2 is YYREEE (reference sequence). V gave up 9 bases and J gave up 7 bases, with 21 bases separating them. The CDR3 extends over 14 amino acids.

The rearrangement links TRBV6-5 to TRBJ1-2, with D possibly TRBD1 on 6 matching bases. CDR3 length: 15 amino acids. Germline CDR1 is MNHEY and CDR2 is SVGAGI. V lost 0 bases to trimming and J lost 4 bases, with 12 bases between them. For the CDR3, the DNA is TGTGCCAGCAGTTACTCCGGGGGCCTTCCCTATGGCTACACCTTC. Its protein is CASSYSGGLPYGYTF.

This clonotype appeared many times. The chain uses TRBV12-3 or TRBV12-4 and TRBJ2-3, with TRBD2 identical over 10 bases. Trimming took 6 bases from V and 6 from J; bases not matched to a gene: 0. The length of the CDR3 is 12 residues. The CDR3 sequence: CASRGLADTQYF. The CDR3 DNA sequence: TGTGCCAGCAGGGGACTAGCGGATACGCAGTATTTT.

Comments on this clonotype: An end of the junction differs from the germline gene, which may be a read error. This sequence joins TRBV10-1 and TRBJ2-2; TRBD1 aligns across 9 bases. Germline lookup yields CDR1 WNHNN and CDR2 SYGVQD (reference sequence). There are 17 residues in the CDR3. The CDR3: CASSALRTGVNTGGLFF. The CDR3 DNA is TGCGCCAGCAGCGCCCTTCGGACAGGGGTTAACACCGGGGGGCTGTTTTTT.

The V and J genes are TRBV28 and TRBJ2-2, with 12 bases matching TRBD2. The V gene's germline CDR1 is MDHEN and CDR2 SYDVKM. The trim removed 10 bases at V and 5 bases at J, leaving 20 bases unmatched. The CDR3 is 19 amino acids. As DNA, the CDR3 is TGTGCCACCAGACTCCGACTAGCGGGAGAGACGAAGGTTACCGGGGAGCTGTTTTTT. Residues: CATRLRLAGETKVTGELFF.

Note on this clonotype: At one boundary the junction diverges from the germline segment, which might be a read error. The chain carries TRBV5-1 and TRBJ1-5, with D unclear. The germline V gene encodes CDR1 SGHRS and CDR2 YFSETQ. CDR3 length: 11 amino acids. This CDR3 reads CARHANQHQHF. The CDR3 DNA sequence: TGCGCCAGGCACGCGAATCAGCACCAGCATTTT.

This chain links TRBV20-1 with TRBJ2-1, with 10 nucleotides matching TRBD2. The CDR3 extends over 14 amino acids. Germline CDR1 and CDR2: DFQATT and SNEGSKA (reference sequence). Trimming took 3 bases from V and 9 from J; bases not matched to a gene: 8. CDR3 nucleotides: TGCAGTGCTAGCCCTAGCGGGAGAAATGGTGAGCAGTTCTTC. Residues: CSASPSGRNGEQFF.

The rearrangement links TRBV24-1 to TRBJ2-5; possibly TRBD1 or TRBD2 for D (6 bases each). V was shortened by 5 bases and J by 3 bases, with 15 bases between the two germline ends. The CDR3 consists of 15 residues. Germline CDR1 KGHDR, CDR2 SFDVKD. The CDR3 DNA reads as TGTGCCACCAGTGTAGGGGGAGCGGGCAAAGAGACCCAGTACTTC. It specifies CATSVGGAGKETQYF.

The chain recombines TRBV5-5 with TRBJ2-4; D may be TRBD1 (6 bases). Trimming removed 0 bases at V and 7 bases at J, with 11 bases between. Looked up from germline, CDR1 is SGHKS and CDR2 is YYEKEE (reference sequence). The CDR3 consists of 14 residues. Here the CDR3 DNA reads TGTGCCAGCAGCTTGGGTGGGGGCCAGAACATTCAGTACTTC. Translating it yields CASSLGGGQNIQYF.

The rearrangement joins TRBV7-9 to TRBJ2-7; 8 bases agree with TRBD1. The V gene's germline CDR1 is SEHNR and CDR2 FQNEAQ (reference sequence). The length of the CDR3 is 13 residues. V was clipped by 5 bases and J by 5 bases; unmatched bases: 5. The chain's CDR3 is CASSPQGADEQYV. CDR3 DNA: TGTGCCAGCAGCCCCCAGGGGGCGGACGAGCAGTACGTC.

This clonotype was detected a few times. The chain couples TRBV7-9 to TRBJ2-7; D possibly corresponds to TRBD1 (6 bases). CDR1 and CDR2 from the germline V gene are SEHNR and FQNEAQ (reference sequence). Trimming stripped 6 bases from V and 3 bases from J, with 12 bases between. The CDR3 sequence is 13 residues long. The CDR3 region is CASRSGTSYEQYF. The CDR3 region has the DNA TGTGCCAGCAGATCCGGGACAAGCTACGAGCAGTACTTC.

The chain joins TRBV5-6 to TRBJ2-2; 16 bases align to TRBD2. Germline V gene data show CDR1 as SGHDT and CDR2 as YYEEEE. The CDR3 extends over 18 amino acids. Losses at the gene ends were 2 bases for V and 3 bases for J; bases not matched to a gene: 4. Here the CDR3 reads CASSFPGLAGGHTGELFF. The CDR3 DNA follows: TGTGCCAGCAGCTTTCCGGGACTAGCGGGGGGGCACACCGGGGAGCTGTTTTTT. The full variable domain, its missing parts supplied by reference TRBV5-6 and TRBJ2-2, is DAGVTQSPTHLIKTRGQQVTLRCSPKSGHDTVSWYQQALGQGPQFIFQYYEEEERQRGNFPDRFSGHQFPNYSSELNVNALLLGDSALYLCASSFPGLAGGHTGELFFGEGSRLTVL.

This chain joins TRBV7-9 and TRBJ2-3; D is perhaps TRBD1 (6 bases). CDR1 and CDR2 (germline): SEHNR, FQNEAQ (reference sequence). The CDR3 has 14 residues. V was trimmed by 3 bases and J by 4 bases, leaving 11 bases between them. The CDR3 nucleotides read TGTGCCAGCAGCTTCACAGGGATCGCAGATACGCAGTATTTT. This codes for CASSFTGIADTQYF.

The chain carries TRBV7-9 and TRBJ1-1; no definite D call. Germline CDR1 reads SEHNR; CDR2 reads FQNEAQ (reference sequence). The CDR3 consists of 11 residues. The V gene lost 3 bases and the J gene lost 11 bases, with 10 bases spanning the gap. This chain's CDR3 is CASSFVTGAFF. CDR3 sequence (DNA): TGTGCCAGCAGCTTCGTTACTGGGGCTTTCTTT.